These T cell receptor beta chains were read from a single sample in a study of blood T cell repertoires in COVID-19. Profiling relied on immunoSEQ multiplex PCR, and the TCRdb table lists in-frame clones only, not all of them. Of some 290,000 clones in the sample, roughly 90% were seen once. The sequenced sample consisted of peripheral blood. These receptors were collected from a young woman with COVID-19, enrolled during active disease. CDR3s leave out the opening cysteine and the closing phenylalanine or tryptophan. Size is omitted from some rows. Given values are once, few, many or a class for expanded clones.

j_call clone_size v_call cdr3_aa
TRBJ2-1 NA TRBV15 ATSGTSGYYNEQF
TRBJ2-1 NA TRBV19 ASSISGSSYNEQF
TRBJ2-7 NA TRBV5-1 ASSPGGGQGAEQY
TRBJ2-7 NA TRBV6-5 ASTPLGGLGEQY
TRBJ2-3 NA TRBV19 ASSYRDTETDTQY
TRBJ1-2 once TRBV28 ASSPRQLVYGYT
TRBJ2-5 NA TRBV4-1 ASSLIGLAVIQETQY
TRBJ2-7 NA TRBV19 ASSPGQGGSYEQY
TRBJ1-1 NA TRBV18 ASSFAGRDTEAF
TRBJ1-6 NA TRBV28 ASSPQGSLGSPLH
TRBJ1-2 NA TRBV28 ASSPRPIYGYT
TRBJ2-3 NA TRBV7-2 ASSPIAGTDTQY
TRBJ1-4 NA TRBV2 ASSAGWTNEKLF
TRBJ1-1 NA TRBV30 AWSVRQRDQAF
TRBJ1-2 NA TRBV29-1 SVEDRDIPWGGYT
TRBJ1-6 NA TRBV10-3 AISESGGPDPH
TRBJ1-1 NA TRBV6-5 ASSSRTGQNTEAF
TRBJ1-4 few TRBV18 ASSPDRDREKLF
TRBJ1-3 NA TRBV19 ASHPWTGANSGNTIY
TRBJ2-7 NA TRBV5-6 ASSAPGQVHEQY
TRBJ2-1 NA TRBV7-6 ASTLDGGRDNEQF
TRBJ1-4 NA TRBV5-1 ASSLYGQGAPTNEKLF
TRBJ1-1 NA TRBV27 ASSPGQGAQQNTEAF
TRBJ1-2 NA TRBV27 ASSLRSPGNGYT
TRBJ1-6 NA TRBV2 ASRKGQENSPLH
TRBJ1-1 NA TRBV7-8 ASSQQRNTEAF
TRBJ2-1 NA TRBV5-1 ASSLAKGGRNEQF
TRBJ1-1 once TRBV2 ASSEERGVGSTEAF
TRBJ1-2 NA TRBV28 ASRTAGQDYGYT
TRBJ2-1 NA TRBV10-3 AISELRSSGRNVLGEQF
TRBJ2-1 NA TRBV12-3/TRBV12-4 ASSPQYEQF
TRBJ1-1 NA TRBV18 ASSPSVEMNTEAF
TRBJ1-1 once TRBV30 AWNAEIEAF
TRBJ2-1 NA TRBV11-3 ASSSSEGEGGEQF
TRBJ2-7 once TRBV7-6 ASSLVDQLLAGGPGEQY
TRBJ2-7 once TRBV27 AGGPAVDLLCYEQY
TRBJ2-3 NA TRBV3-1/TRBV3-2 ASSQFPSGTSTDTQY
TRBJ2-1 NA TRBV24-1 ATSDGLAGESF
TRBJ2-5 NA TRBV2 ASSETSGRVETQY
TRBJ2-2 NA TRBV19 ASGLGREAGELF
TRBJ2-7 once TRBV29-1 SVTGPGTYEQY
TRBJ1-1 NA TRBV11-2 ASTFGTGNTEAF
TRBJ1-2 NA TRBV6-1 ASSGQAQHFSYGYT
TRBJ1-4 NA TRBV30 AWSSRQGIGEKLF
TRBJ1-1 NA TRBV28 ASSSLRGGLDTEAF
TRBJ2-7 NA TRBV6-5 ASSYYRGYEQY
TRBJ2-3 once TRBV27 ASSKYSGGPDTQY